One sample yielded the 7 T cell receptor beta chains listed below, sequenced in a study of CXCR3-negative and CXCR3-positive naive CD8 T cells. The authors prepared UMI-labeled TRB cDNA libraries by 5' RACE. TCRdb re-called the 5' RACE reads; every CDR3 protein appears as one record, without DNA. The sample includes tens of thousands of distinct CDR3 sequences. Sequencing input: naive CXCR3- CD8+ T cells from blood. As to subset: CD45RO-CCR7+CD27+CD95- naive CD8+ T cells lacking CXCR3 (TNR3-). Receptor source: a human donor in good health. Some clones in this sample may be carry-over from other donors' samples.

The chain is built from TRBV4-1 and TRBJ2-7; TCRdb calls TRBD1, which cannot be checked without DNA. Germline assignment: CDR1 MGHRA and CDR2 YSYEKL. The CDR3 is 14 residues long. CDR3 residues: CASSRGDRSYEQYF.

This sequence joins TRBV4-3 and TRBJ2-3; checking the TCRdb D call of TRBD2 is not possible without DNA. Germline CDR1 reads LGHNA; CDR2 reads YSLEER. CDR3 length equals 16 residues. The CDR3 reads CASSQALAGSTDTQYF.

This chain links TRBV29-1 with TRBJ2-7; TCRdb's D call of TRBD2 is untestable without DNA. Looked up from germline, CDR1 is SQVTM and CDR2 is ANQGSEA. CDR3 length equals 12 residues. The CDR3 here is CSVDLGPGEQYF.

The CDR3 loop is CASGTHIGADLGETQYF. This sequence joins TRBV28 and TRBJ2-5; TCRdb gives TRBD1 as the D gene, but with no DNA this cannot be confirmed. Germline CDR1 MDHEN, CDR2 SYDVKM. The CDR3 runs to 17 residues.

This chain joins TRBV28 and TRBJ2-2. The CDR3 is 14 residues long. Germline V gene sequence: CDR1 MDHEN, CDR2 SYDVKM. CDR3 region: CASSFGPNTGELFF.

This rearrangement joins TRBV28 to TRBJ2-1; the TCRdb call, TRBD2, lacks DNA for checking. Germline loops: CDR1 MDHEN, CDR2 SYDVKM. The CDR3 loop spans 14 amino acids. CDR3 region: CASSGTRLLGEQFF.

The chain joins TRBV28 to TRBJ2-5. Germline V gene data show CDR1 as MDHEN and CDR2 as SYDVKM. CDR3 length equals 14 residues. The CDR3 protein is CASSERQYQETQYF.